Each of the 12 T cell receptor beta chains below was sequenced from the same sample in a study of blood T cells in healthy people across ages. A sample-barcoded 5' primer and a J-beta primer mix were used in a second PCR of roughly 7 to 11 cycles. In TCRdb, the 5' RACE reads were re-called with MiXCR into one record per CDR3 protein. Counted here are about 1,400,000 distinct CDR3 sequences, 42% occurring once; the ten biggest clones make up 7.9%. Input material: blood. Receptors originate from a woman in her late teens or twenties in good health.

This clonotype showed up many times. The CDR3 nucleotides are TGTGCCAGCAGCTCCGGGTTTAGCGCGATAGGAGATACGCAGTATTTT. This translates into CASSSGFSAIGDTQYF. The chain carries TRBV5-5 and TRBJ2-3; the D gene is possibly TRBD2 (5 bases). This CDR3 spans 16 amino acids. Germline-derived CDR1 and CDR2 are SGHKS and YYEKEE (reference sequence). The ends were cut back, 3 bases at V and 5 bases at J, with 19 bases in the middle.

This clonotype was recorded a few times. The V and J genes are TRBV5-1 and TRBJ2-7; perhaps TRBD1 as D (5 bases). The germline V and J ends were trimmed by 6 bases and 0 bases, with 10 bases remaining between them. CDR1 SGHRS and CDR2 YFSETQ come from the germline V gene. The CDR3 covers 13 residues. The DNA of the CDR3 is TGCGCCAGCACCCAGGACAACTCCTACGAGCAGTACTTC. Amino acids: CASTQDNSYEQYF.

There are a few counts of this clonotype. The chain has TRBV28 and TRBJ2-3, with 7 nucleotides matching TRBD2. V was clipped by 8 bases and J by 5 bases; unmatched bases: 7. The CDR3 is made up of 13 amino acids. CDR1 is MDHEN, CDR2 SYDVKM, per germline. CDR3 coding DNA: TGTGCCAGCGCGGCGGGAGCTAAAGATACGCAGTATTTT. Its protein product is CASAAGAKDTQYF. The full variable domain, its missing parts supplied by reference TRBV28 and TRBJ2-3, is DVKVTQSSRYLVKRTGEKVFLECVQDMDHENMFWYRQDPGLGLRLIYFSYDVKMKEKGDIPEGYSVSREKKERFSLILESASTNQTSMYLCASAAGAKDTQYFGPGTRLTVL.

The rearrangement links TRBV20-1 to TRBJ2-1; D perhaps matches TRBD2 (5 bases). This CDR3 spans 13 amino acids. CDR1 is DFQATT, CDR2 SNEGSKA, per germline (reference sequence). Trimming pared 3 bases from V and 12 bases from J, leaving 18 bases between. As DNA, the CDR3 is TGCAGTGCTAGTATGGCGGGTACTGAATTGCAGTTCTTC. This codes for CSASMAGTELQFF.

This chain connects TRBV12-3 or TRBV12-4 to TRBJ1-4; D gene unclear. The CDR3 has 13 residues. The V and J ends lost 6 bases and 6 bases respectively, with 11 bases between them. The CDR3, as DNA: TGTGCCAGCAGCCCCCCAAGGCATGAAAAACTGTTTTTT. This encodes CASSPPRHEKLFF.

The chain is built from TRBV5-6 and TRBJ2-1, with 8 bases fitting TRBD1. V lost 4 bases to trimming and J lost 1 base; unmatched junction nucleotides: 13. Germline assignment: CDR1 SGHDT and CDR2 YYEEEE. The CDR3 is made up of 18 amino acids. CDR3 protein: CASSPFTDGDRSYNEQFF. CDR3 coding DNA: TGTGCCAGCAGCCCCTTTACGGATGGGGACAGGTCCTACAATGAGCAGTTCTTC. Combining the CDR3 with reference TRBV5-6 and TRBJ2-1 gives the whole variable domain DAGVTQSPTHLIKTRGQQVTLRCSPKSGHDTVSWYQQALGQGPQFIFQYYEEEERQRGNFPDRFSGHQFPNYSSELNVNALLLGDSALYLCASSPFTDGDRSYNEQFFGPGTRLTVL.

The chain has TRBV30 and TRBJ1-5; D uncertain. In germline, CDR1 is GTSNPN, CDR2 SVGIG (reference sequence). This CDR3 is 12 amino acids long. V lost 4 bases and J lost 8, with 12 bases in between. In nucleotides, the CDR3 is TGTGCCTGGAATAGTATGGGTAAGCCCCAGCATTTT. Protein product: CAWNSMGKPQHF.

This clonotype has more than one count but fewer than ten. The chain has TRBV27 and TRBJ1-2; 7 bases match TRBD1. The CDR3 sequence is 14 residues long. The germline V gene encodes CDR1 MNHEY and CDR2 SMNVEV (reference sequence). Germline trimming cut 5 bases from V and 5 bases from J; bases unmatched to any gene: 8. The CDR3 loop is CASSIQGGRYGYTF. CDR3 nucleotide sequence: TGTGCCAGCAGTATTCAGGGGGGTCGGTATGGCTACACCTTC.

The chain employs TRBV4-2 and TRBJ2-4; D unresolved. CDR1 and CDR2 (germline): LGHNA, YNFKEQ. This CDR3 contains 15 residues. Trimming cost V 0 bases and J 1 base, with 7 bases left between them. The CDR3 region has the DNA TGTGCCAGCAGCCAAGAAGCCACTGCCAAAAACATTCAGTACTTC. Translated, it gives CASSQEATAKNIQYF.

The chain couples TRBV6-5 to TRBJ1-1; possible D gene TRBD1, 5 bases. Deletions cut 5 bases from V and 5 bases from J, with 21 bases between. From germline, CDR1 is MNHEY and CDR2 SVGAGI. The CDR3 has 16 amino acids. CDR3 bases: TGTGCCAGCAGTACCGCGGTGGGGAATCAGGGAACTGAAGCTTTCTTT. It encodes CASSTAVGNQGTEAFF.

The chain has TRBV29-1 and TRBJ2-5; D is perhaps TRBD2 (6 bases). CDR1 and CDR2 (germline): SQVTM, ANQGSEA. Between the trimmed V and J ends, which lost 6 bases and 2 bases, there was a span of 13 bases. The CDR3 loop spans 13 amino acids. The CDR3 DNA is TGCAGCGTGGGGACGGGAGTACAAGAGACCCAGTACTTC. Protein: CSVGTGVQETQYF.

The J gene is TRBJ2-4, the V gene TRBV27; D is possibly TRBD1 (6 bases). Trimming left V 5 bases short and J 3 bases short, with 11 bases between. The germline CDR1 and CDR2 sequences are MNHEY and SMNVEV (reference sequence). The CDR3 length is 14 residues. The CDR3 bases are TGTGCCAGCAGTAAAACAGGGTTCAAAAACATTCAGTACTTC. This sequence encodes CASSKTGFKNIQYF.